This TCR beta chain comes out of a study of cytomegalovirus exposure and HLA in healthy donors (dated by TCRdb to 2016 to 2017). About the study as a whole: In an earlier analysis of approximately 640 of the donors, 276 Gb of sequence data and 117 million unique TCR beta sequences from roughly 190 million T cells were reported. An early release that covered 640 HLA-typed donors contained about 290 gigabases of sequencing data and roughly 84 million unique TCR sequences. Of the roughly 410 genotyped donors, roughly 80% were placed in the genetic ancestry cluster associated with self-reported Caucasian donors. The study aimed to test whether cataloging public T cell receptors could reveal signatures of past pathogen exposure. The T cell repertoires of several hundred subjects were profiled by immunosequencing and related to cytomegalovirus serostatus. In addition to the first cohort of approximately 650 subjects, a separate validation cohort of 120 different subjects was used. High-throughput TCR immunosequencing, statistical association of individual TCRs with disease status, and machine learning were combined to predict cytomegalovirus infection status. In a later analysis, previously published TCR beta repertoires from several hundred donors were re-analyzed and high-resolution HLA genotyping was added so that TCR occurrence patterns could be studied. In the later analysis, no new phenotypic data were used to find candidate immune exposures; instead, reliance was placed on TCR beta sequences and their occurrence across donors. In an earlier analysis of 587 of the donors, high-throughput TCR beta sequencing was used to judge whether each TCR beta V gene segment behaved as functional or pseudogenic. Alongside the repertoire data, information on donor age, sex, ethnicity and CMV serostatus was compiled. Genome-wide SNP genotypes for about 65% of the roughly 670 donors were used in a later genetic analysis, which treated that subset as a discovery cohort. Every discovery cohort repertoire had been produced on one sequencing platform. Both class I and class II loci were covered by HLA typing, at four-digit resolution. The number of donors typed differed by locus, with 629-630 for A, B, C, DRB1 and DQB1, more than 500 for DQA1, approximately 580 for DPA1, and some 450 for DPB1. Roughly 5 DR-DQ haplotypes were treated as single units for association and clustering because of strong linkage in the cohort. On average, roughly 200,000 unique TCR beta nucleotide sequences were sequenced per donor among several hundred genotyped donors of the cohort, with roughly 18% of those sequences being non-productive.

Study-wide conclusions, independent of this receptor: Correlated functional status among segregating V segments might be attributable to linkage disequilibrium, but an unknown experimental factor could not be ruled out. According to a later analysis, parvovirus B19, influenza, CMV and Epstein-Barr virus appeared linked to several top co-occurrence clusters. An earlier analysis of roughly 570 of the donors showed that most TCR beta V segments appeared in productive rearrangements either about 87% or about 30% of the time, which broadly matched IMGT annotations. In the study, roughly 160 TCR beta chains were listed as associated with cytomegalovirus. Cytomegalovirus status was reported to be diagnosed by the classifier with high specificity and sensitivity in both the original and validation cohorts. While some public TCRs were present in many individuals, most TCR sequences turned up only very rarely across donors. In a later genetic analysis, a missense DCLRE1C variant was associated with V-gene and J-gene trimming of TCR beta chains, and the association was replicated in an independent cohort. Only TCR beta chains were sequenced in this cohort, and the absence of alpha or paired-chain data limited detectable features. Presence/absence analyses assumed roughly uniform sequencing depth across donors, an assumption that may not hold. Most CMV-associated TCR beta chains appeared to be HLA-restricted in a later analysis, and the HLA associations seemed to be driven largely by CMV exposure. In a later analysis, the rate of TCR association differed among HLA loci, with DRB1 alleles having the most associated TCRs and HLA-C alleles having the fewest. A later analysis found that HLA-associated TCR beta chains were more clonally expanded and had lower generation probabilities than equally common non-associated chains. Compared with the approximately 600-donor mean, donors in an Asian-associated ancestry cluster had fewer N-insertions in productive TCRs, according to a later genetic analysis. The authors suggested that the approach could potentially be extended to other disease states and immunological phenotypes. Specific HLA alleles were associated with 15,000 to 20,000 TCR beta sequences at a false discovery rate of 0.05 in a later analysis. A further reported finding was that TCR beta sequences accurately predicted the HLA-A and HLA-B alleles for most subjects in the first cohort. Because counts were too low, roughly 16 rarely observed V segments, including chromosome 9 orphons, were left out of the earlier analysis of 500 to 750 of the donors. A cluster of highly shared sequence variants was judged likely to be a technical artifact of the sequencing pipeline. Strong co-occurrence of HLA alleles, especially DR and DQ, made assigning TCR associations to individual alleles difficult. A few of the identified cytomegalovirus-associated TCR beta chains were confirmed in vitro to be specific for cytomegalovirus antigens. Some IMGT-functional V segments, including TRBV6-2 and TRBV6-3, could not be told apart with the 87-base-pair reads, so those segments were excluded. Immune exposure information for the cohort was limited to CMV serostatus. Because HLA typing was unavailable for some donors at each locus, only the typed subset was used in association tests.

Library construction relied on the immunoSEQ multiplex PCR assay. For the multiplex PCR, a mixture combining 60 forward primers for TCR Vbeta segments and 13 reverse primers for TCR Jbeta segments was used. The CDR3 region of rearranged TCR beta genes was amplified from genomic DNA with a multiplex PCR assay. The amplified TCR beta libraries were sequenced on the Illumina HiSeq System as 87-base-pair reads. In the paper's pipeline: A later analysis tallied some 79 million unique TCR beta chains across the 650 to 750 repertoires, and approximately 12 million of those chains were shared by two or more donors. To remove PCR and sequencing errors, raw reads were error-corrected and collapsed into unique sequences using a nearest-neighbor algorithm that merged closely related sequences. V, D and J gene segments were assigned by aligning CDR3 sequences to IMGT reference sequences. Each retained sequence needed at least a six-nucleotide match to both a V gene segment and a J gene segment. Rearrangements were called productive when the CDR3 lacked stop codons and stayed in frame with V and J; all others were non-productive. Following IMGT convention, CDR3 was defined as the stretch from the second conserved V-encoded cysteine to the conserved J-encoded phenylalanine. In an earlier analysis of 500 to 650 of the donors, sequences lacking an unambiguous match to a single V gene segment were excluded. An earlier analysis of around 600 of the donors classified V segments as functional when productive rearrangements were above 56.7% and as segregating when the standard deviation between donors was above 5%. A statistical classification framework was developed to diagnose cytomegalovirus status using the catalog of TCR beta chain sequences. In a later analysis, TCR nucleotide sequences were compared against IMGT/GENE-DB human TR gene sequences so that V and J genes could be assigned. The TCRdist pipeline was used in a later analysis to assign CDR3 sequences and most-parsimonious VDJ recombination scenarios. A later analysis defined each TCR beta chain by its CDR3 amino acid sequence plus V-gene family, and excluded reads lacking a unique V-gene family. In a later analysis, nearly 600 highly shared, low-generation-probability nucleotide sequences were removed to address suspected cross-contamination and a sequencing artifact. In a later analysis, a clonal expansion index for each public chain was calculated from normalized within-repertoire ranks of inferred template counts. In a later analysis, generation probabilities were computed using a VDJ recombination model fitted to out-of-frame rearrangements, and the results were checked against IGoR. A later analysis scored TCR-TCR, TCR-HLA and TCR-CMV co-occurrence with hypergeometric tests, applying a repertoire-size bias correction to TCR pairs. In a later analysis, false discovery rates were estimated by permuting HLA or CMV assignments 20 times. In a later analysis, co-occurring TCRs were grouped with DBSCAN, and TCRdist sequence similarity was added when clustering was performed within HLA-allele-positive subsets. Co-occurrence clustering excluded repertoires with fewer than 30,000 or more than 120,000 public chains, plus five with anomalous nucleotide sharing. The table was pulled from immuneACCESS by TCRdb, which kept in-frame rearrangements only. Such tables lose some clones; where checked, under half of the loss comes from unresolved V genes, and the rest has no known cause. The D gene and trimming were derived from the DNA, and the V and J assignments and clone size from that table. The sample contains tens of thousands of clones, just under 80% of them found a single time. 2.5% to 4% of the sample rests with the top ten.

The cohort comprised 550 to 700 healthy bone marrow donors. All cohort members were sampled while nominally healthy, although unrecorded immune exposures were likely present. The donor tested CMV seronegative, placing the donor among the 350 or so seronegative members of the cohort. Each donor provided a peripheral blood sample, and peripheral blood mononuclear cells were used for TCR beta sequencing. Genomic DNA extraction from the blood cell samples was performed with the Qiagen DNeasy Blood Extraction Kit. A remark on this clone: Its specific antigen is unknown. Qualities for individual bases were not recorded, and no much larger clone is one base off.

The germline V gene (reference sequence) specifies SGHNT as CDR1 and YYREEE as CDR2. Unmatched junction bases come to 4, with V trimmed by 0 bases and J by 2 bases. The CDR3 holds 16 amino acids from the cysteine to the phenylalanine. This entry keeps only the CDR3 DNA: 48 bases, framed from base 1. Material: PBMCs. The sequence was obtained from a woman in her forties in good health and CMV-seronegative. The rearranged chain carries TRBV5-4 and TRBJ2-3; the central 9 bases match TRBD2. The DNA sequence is TGTGCCAGCAGCTTGGGGGTAGCGGGAGTCACAGATACGCAGTATTTT. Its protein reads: CASSLGVAGVTDTQYF.